This T cell receptor (beta chain) was retrieved from a study of cytomegalovirus exposure and HLA in healthy donors. General observations from the study: TCR beta sequences reportedly predicted the HLA-A and HLA-B alleles of most subjects accurately. Analysis was carried out at a later point, and it linked a missense DCLRE1C variant to TCR beta V- and J-gene trimming. Several V segments, TRBV6-2 and TRBV6-3 among them, could not be told apart and were dropped.

All donors participated as healthy donors of bone marrow. Only a few counts were recorded for this clone. The antigen remains unidentified. The V and J ends lost 2 bases and 4 bases, in that order; junction bases with no gene match: 3. Germline CDR1 and CDR2: SGDLS and YYNGEE. CDR3 size: 16 residues. PCR employed 60 Vbeta and 13 Jbeta primers. Method: immunoSEQ multiplex PCR; TCRdb's copy keeps in-frame clones and lacks some. The sample lists 150,000 to 200,000 clones, roughly 70% seen once, with approximately 2.8% in the top ten. The chain is built from TRBV9 and TRBJ2-2, with TRBD1 identical over 12 bases. The TCR sequence derives from a woman between 40 and 55 years old in good health and CMV-seropositive. Material: PBMCs. The CDR3 loop reads CASSVGTGGFTGELFF. In DNA form, the CDR3 reads TGTGCCAGCAGCGTGGGGACAGGGGGCTTCACCGGGGAGCTGTTTTTT.